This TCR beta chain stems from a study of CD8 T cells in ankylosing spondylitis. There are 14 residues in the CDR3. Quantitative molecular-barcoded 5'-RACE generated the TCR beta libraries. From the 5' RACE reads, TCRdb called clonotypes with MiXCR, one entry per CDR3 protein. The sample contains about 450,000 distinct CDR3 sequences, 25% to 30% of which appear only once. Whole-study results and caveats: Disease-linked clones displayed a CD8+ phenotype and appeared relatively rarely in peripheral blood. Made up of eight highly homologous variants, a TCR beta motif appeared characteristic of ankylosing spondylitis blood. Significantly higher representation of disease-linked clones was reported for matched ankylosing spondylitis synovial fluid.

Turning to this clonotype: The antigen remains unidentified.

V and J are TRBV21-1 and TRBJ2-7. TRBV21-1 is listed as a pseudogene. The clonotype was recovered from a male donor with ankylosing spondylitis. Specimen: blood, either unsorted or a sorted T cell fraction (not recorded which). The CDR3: CASSKEQWTYEQYV. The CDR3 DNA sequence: TGTGCCAGCAGCAAAGAACAGTGGACCTACGAGCAGTACGTC.